Sequencing of this T cell receptor beta chain was carried out in a study of blood T cell repertoires in COVID-19. About the study: Sources were T cells, B-cell-depleted T cells, or PBMCs; the material itself was cDNA or gDNA.

Source study methods: Cell counts per sample came from amplifying reference gene primers. Sequencing was performed with immunoSEQ multiplex PCR; in TCRdb, only in-frame clones are kept and a portion is missing. V, J and clone size are taken as reported in that table, and D and trimming were inferred from the DNA itself. The data show around 700,000 clones, just under 90% seen once. This CDR3 has 10 residues. Trimming cost V 5 bases and J 11 bases, with 7 bases left between them. Per the germline V gene, CDR1 is LNHDA and CDR2 is SQIVND (reference sequence). The TCR originated in a woman between 18 and 29 years old with acute or convalescent COVID-19. This chain joins TRBV19 and TRBJ1-5; D is ambiguous. The sequenced sample consisted of peripheral blood. CDR3 coding DNA: TGTGCCAGTAGTGCACCAGCCCAGCATTTT. Protein sequence: CASSAPAQHF.